This TCR beta chain was captured in a study of preoperative IRX-2 immunotherapy in early breast cancer. Specified treatment: preoperative locoregional IRX-2 cytokine immunotherapy. Patients received preoperative, locoregional IRX-2 cytokine immunotherapy in a phase Ib study. Produced via immunoSEQ multiplex PCR; TCRdb's table is partial and in-frame only. The profile shows about 98,000 clones, approximately 90% of them singletons. With V trimmed by 1 base and J by 4 bases, 5 bases remained unmatched. Germline V gene sequence: CDR1 GTSNPN, CDR2 SVGIG (reference sequence). This CDR3 has 14 amino acids. This material consisted of tumor tissue, taken after IRX-2 immunotherapy. The clonotype originates from a human donor with breast cancer. The chain carries TRBV30 and TRBJ1-2; 8 nucleotides line up with TRBD1. For the CDR3, the DNA is TGTGCCTGGAGTGCCGGGACAGGTTCCTATGGCTACACCTTC. Amino acid sequence: CAWSAGTGSYGYTF.